Listed below are T cell receptor beta chains from one sample, sequenced in a study of Ad26.COV2.S vaccination and SARS-CoV-2 variants. The data were produced by immunoSEQ multiplex PCR, yet TCRdb's version contains in-frame clones alone and is incomplete. The sample carries about 400,000 clones, more than 75% recorded once. The sequenced sample was peripheral blood, obtained in a trial of Ad26.COV2.S vaccine versus placebo. These receptors were obtained from a person aged 18-60 years who received the Ad26.COV2.S COVID-19 vaccine or a placebo. Both conserved end residues are part of each CDR3. The D gene is left open where the match is weak. Expanded clones get a size class; other rows say once, few or many, or leave the size out.

J gene,clone size,D gene,V gene,CDR3 protein,CDR3 DNA
TRBJ2-7,.,.,TRBV4-2,CASSQELAGRSYEQYF,TGTGCCAGCAGCCAAGAGCTGGCGGGGCGCTCCTACGAGCAGTACTTC
TRBJ1-1,once,.,TRBV7-8,CASSLEAFF,TGTGCCAGCAGCCTCGAAGCTTTCTTT
TRBJ1-5,.,.,TRBV6-2/TRBV6-3,CASSRGTYSNQPQHF,TGTGCCAGCAGTCGGGGGACCTATAGCAATCAGCCCCAGCATTTT
TRBJ2-1,.,TRBD2,TRBV11-3,CASSLGAGEGDEQFF,TGTGCCAGCAGCTTAGGAGCGGGGGAGGGGGATGAGCAGTTCTTC
TRBJ2-3,.,.,TRBV6-5,CATQQDTDTQYF,TGTGCCACTCAACAAGACACAGATACGCAGTATTTT
TRBJ2-3,.,.,TRBV6-5,CASSGADTQYF,TGTGCCAGCAGCGGCGCAGATACGCAGTATTTT
TRBJ1-4,.,TRBD1,TRBV27,CASSFRGRRLFF,TGTGCCAGCAGTTTCAGGGGGCGTCGACTGTTTTTT
TRBJ2-1,many,.,TRBV11-3,CASSQAGLNNEQFF,TGTGCCAGCAGCCAGGCAGGGCTAAACAATGAGCAGTTCTTC
TRBJ2-5,.,.,TRBV3-1/TRBV3-2,CASSLPGQQETQYF,TGTGCCAGCAGCCTCCCCGGACAACAAGAGACCCAGTACTTC
TRBJ2-7,.,TRBD1,TRBV7-2,CASSLRGGPGQSSYEQYF,TGTGCCAGCAGCTTAAGAGGAGGTCCGGGACAGAGCTCCTACGAGCAGTACTTC
TRBJ1-1,once,TRBD1,TRBV19,CASSTLTGRTEAFF,TGTGCCAGTAGTACCCTGACAGGGAGGACTGAAGCTTTCTTT
TRBJ2-3,.,.,TRBV21-1,CASSPAGRTDTQYF,TGTGCCAGCAGCCCGGCGGGGCGCACAGATACGCAGTATTTT
TRBJ1-6,.,.,TRBV6-2/TRBV6-3,CASSYLRMNSPLHF,TGTGCCAGCAGTTACCTCAGGATGAATTCACCCCTCCACTTT
TRBJ2-2,.,TRBD2,TRBV9,CASSLAGGFTGELFF,TGTGCCAGCAGTTTAGCGGGGGGCTTCACCGGGGAGCTGTTTTTT
TRBJ2-3,.,.,TRBV6-1,CASRGDASGTDTQYF,TGTGCCAGCAGGGGGGACGCTAGCGGCACAGATACGCAGTATTTT
TRBJ1-5,.,.,TRBV10-3,CAISEQGNQPQHF,TGTGCCATCAGTGAACAGGGAAATCAGCCCCAGCATTTT
TRBJ1-5,.,TRBD1,TRBV10-3,CAISSDRAGNQPQHF,TGTGCCATCAGTTCGGACAGGGCGGGCAATCAGCCCCAGCATTTT
TRBJ2-2,.,TRBD2,TRBV5-4,CASSLVSGGGTGELFF,TGTGCCAGCAGCTTGGTTAGCGGGGGGGGCACCGGGGAGCTGTTTTTT
TRBJ2-7,.,TRBD1,TRBV3-1/TRBV3-2,CASSQEGGINEQYF,TGTGCCAGCAGCCAAGAAGGGGGCATCAACGAGCAGTACTTC
TRBJ1-1,.,.,TRBV19,CASSMGQPSTEAFF,TGTGCCAGTAGTATGGGGCAGCCCTCCACTGAAGCTTTCTTT
TRBJ1-2,.,TRBD1,TRBV30,CAWRLQGGSMGYTF,TGTGCCTGGAGATTACAGGGGGGAAGTATGGGCTACACCTTC
TRBJ2-7,once,.,TRBV7-2,CASSRVDSSYEQYF,TGTGCCAGCAGCCGGGTGGACAGTTCCTACGAGCAGTACTTC
TRBJ1-2,.,.,TRBV5-4,CASSLVAGYGYTF,TGTGCCAGCAGCTTGGTGGCGGGATATGGCTACACCTTC
TRBJ1-5,.,.,TRBV27,CASSLSGGLSNQPQHF,TGTGCCAGCAGTTTATCCGGGGGCCTTAGCAATCAGCCCCAGCATTTT
TRBJ2-5,.,.,TRBV7-3,CASSLTGRGRGQKETQYF,TGTGCCAGCAGCTTAACGGGGCGGGGGCGAGGGCAAAAAGAGACCCAGTACTTC
TRBJ2-5,.,.,TRBV27,CASSPNQETQYF,TGTGCCAGCAGTCCCAACCAAGAGACCCAGTACTTC
TRBJ1-2,few,TRBD1,TRBV24-1,CATEDRVIGYTF,TGTGCCACGGAGGACAGGGTGATTGGCTACACCTTC
TRBJ2-3,.,.,TRBV5-1,CASTIVGPQGTDTQYF,TGCGCCAGCACGATCGTAGGACCGCAGGGCACAGATACGCAGTATTTT